Detailed here is one T cell receptor beta chain. Its antigen is unidentified. V lost 0 bases to trimming and J lost 7 bases; unmatched junction nucleotides: 1. Germline CDR1 SGHDT, CDR2 YYEEEE. The CDR3 covers 13 residues. This record comes from a study of cytomegalovirus exposure and HLA in healthy donors. Study-wide findings and caveats: In a later analysis, HLA-associated beta chains showed higher expansion and lower generation probabilities than comparable chains.

PCR primers comprised 60 Vbeta and 13 Jbeta primers. Some clones are missing from TCRdb's copy, which holds only in-frame ones; the method was immunoSEQ multiplex PCR. The profile covers roughly 100,000 clones, with approximately 82% appearing a single time and 7% to 10% taken by the ten largest. The receptor was derived from a man between 35 and 55 years old in good health and CMV-seropositive. Sequenced: PBMCs. The genes are TRBV5-6 and TRBJ2-1; the match to TRBD2 covers 7 bases. CDR3 region: CASSLVGGNEQFF. CDR3 DNA sequence: TGTGCCAGCAGCTTGGTGGGGGGGAATGAGCAGTTCTTC.